One sample yielded the 22 T cell receptor beta chains listed below, sequenced in a study of T cells in localized non-small cell lung cancer (dated by TCRdb to 2019 to 2021). The method behind the library was the immunoSEQ multiplex PCR assay. This immuneACCESS table, as held by TCRdb, lists in-frame sequences with V and J called but not all clones. Of the missing ones, under half trace to an unresolved V gene in checked studies; the others have no known cause. Across this sample there are around 1,500 clones, with approximately 17% seen only once. The ten biggest clones cover more than 15% of the sample. Sequencing was performed on lung tumor tissue, taken before any cancer treatment. These receptors came from a woman aged 35-70 years with stage I lung adenocarcinoma.

This clone was found a few times. CDR3 residues: CASSPSGINDGYTF. CDR3 in DNA: TGTGCCAGCAGTCCCTCCGGTATCAACGATGGCTACACCTTC. The V gene is TRBV6-8, the J gene TRBJ1-2; D is unclear. CDR3 length: 14 amino acids. Germline CDR1 is MNHGY and CDR2 is SAAAGT. The V end was cut by 5 bases, the J end by 6 bases, with 16 bases between.

The chain couples TRBV18 to TRBJ2-1, with 8 bases matching TRBD2. The ends lost 6 bases at V and 4 bases at J; junction bases unmatched: 8. CDR3 length: 15 residues. Germline CDR1 KGHSH, CDR2 LQKENI. CDR3 DNA sequence: TGTGCCAGCTCCCCCCGGGAGGGCCAGTACAATGAGCAGTTCTTC. Protein: CASSPREGQYNEQFF.

The rearrangement uses TRBV19 and TRBJ2-7, with 15 positions matching TRBD2. With V trimmed by 5 bases and J by 8 bases, 7 bases remained unmatched. This CDR3 spans 15 amino acids. Germline CDR1 reads LNHDA; CDR2 reads SQIVND (reference sequence). The CDR3 reads CASSSRGLAGGQQYF. The CDR3 coding sequence is TGTGCCAGTAGTTCGCGGGGACTAGCGGGGGGCCAGCAGTACTTC.

The chain employs TRBV19 and TRBJ2-1, with D tentatively TRBD2 (6 bases). The CDR3 runs to 14 residues. Germline V gene sequence: CDR1 LNHDA, CDR2 SQIVND (reference sequence). Trimming stripped 7 bases from V and 7 bases from J, with 17 bases between. CDR3 region: CASTPAGPRNEQFF. The CDR3 DNA sequence: TGTGCCAGTACCCCGGCGGGGCCTAGGAATGAGCAGTTCTTC.

In this sample, this clone is large (0.1 to 1%). The rearrangement links TRBV7-2 to TRBJ1-1; tentative D call: TRBD1 (5 bases). The ends were cut back, 2 bases at V and 6 bases at J, with 10 bases in the middle. Per germline, CDR1 SGHTA and CDR2 FQGNSA. CDR3 length: 13 amino acids. The chain's CDR3 is CASSLKGTAEAFF. In nucleotides, the CDR3 is TGTGCCAGCAGCTTAAAGGGGACCGCTGAAGCTTTCTTT.

The rearrangement links TRBV9 to TRBJ2-3, with D maybe TRBD1 (5 bases). Germline-derived CDR1 and CDR2 are SGDLS and YYNGEE. There are 13 residues in the CDR3. Trimming left V 4 bases short and J 2 bases short, with 8 bases between. DNA of the CDR3: TGTGCCAGCAGCCCACAGGTCACAGATACGCAGTATTTT. It is translated as CASSPQVTDTQYF.

The V and J genes are TRBV15 and TRBJ1-5; D uncertain. The CDR3 is 16 residues long. V dropped 3 bases and J dropped 5 bases, with 17 bases sitting between them. The V gene's germline CDR1 is LNHNV and CDR2 YYDKDF (reference sequence). CDR3 in DNA: TGTGCCACCAGCAGCCCCCTGGTCCTAAGGCATCAGCCCCAGCATTTT. Protein: CATSSPLVLRHQPQHF.

This clone is medium-sized in the sample. The rearrangement joins TRBV11-3 to TRBJ1-2; possibly TRBD1 for D (5 bases). The CDR3 is 14 amino acids. V shed 5 bases and J shed 8 bases, with 18 bases lying between them. Germline CDR1 is SGHNT and CDR2 is YENEEA. CDR3 loop: CASSTAGRTEGYTF. In nucleotides, the CDR3 is TGTGCCAGCAGCACCGCGGGGCGGACGGAGGGCTACACCTTC.

V is TRBV15 and J is TRBJ2-1, with D uncertain. This CDR3 contains 17 residues. Between the trimmed V and J ends, which lost 0 bases and 0 bases, there was a span of 12 bases. From germline, CDR1 is LNHNV and CDR2 YYDKDF (reference sequence). This chain's CDR3 is CATSRDLAVSSYNEQFF. The CDR3 DNA follows: TGTGCCACCAGCAGAGATTTGGCCGTCAGCTCCTACAATGAGCAGTTCTTC.

This clone came up a few times. V gene TRBV11-3 combines with J gene TRBJ1-5; D is unclear. Germline V lookup: CDR1 SGHNT, CDR2 YENEEA. The length of the CDR3 is 14 residues. Trimming shortened V by 0 bases and J by 8 bases, and 11 bases separated the two germline ends. CDR3 sequence: CASSLEGGMKPQHF. CDR3 nucleotide sequence: TGTGCCAGCAGCTTAGAAGGAGGGATGAAGCCCCAGCATTTT.

V gene TRBV5-1 combines with J gene TRBJ2-1, with D uncertain. With 1 base removed from V and 8 bases from J, the gap between germline ends came to 16 bases. The germline V gene has CDR1 SGHRS and CDR2 YFSETQ. This CDR3 contains 15 residues. CDR3 in DNA: TGCGCCAGCAGCTTGATTGGACCCCCTGAGGATGAGCAGTTCTTC. It translates to CASSLIGPPEDEQFF.

This clone was recorded a few times. The chain employs TRBV11-3 and TRBJ2-7; D unclear. Per the germline V gene, CDR1 is SGHNT and CDR2 is YENEEA. CDR3 length equals 16 residues. Trimming removed 3 bases at V and 5 bases at J, with 20 bases between. The CDR3 region is CASSFGSGLSTNEQYF. The CDR3 nucleotides are TGTGCCAGCAGCTTTGGGTCCGGCCTAAGCACGAACGAGCAGTACTTC.

This clone is deemed medium-sized. The chain couples TRBV11-3 to TRBJ1-2; D is uncertain. V dropped 6 bases and J dropped 5 bases, with 19 bases sitting between them. The CDR3 totals 15 residues. The germline V gene has CDR1 SGHNT and CDR2 YENEEA. The CDR3 DNA sequence: TGTGCCAGCAGTCTCCCGATCGACACAAGATATGGCTACACCTTC. Translation: CASSLPIDTRYGYTF.

This rearrangement joins TRBV6-8 to TRBJ2-2; D is undetermined. With 8 bases removed from V and 1 base from J, the gap between germline ends came to 5 bases. CDR1 and CDR2 (germline): MNHGY, SAAAGT. The CDR3 consists of 12 residues. CDR3 coding DNA: TGTGCCAGCGGCCAGAACACCGGGGAGCTGTTTTTT. It is translated as CASGQNTGELFF.

This clone appeared once. CDR3 residues: CAWSRGEQQQFF. The CDR3 nucleotides read TGTGCCTGGAGTAGAGGGGAGCAGCAGCAGTTCTTC. The rearrangement uses TRBV30 and TRBJ2-1, with D tentatively TRBD1 or TRBD2 (5 bases each). Trimming pared 2 bases from V and 11 bases from J, leaving 13 bases between. CDR3 length: 12 residues. Germline CDR1 is GTSNPN and CDR2 is SVGIG (reference sequence).

This clone was counted only a few times. V is TRBV28 and J is TRBJ1-2, with D tentatively TRBD1 (6 bases). V gave up 6 bases and J gave up 1 base, with 15 bases separating them. CDR3 length equals 15 residues. Germline V gene lookup returns CDR1 MDHEN and CDR2 SYDVKM. The CDR3: CASRQQGPGNYGYTF. In DNA form, the CDR3 reads TGTGCCAGCAGACAACAGGGTCCCGGTAACTATGGCTACACCTTC.

This clone was counted only a few times. The chain is built from TRBV30 and TRBJ1-3, with TRBD1 as a possible D gene (6 bases). This CDR3 is built from 13 residues. The V gene lost 3 bases and the J gene lost 3 bases, with 9 bases spanning the gap. Germline V CDR1 and CDR2: GTSNPN, SVGIG (reference sequence). The CDR3 region has the DNA TGTGCCTGGAGGGGGGCCCTTGGAAACACCATATATTTT. This codes for CAWRGALGNTIYF.

This sequence joins TRBV19 and TRBJ1-2; tentatively, D is TRBD1 (6 bases). The CDR3 has 15 amino acids. Trimming stripped 5 bases from V and 1 base from J, with 14 bases between. CDR1 LNHDA and CDR2 SQIVND come from the germline V gene (reference sequence). The CDR3 coding sequence is TGTGCCAGTAGTGCGGTCTACAGGGATAACTATGGCTACACCTTC. This gives the protein CASSAVYRDNYGYTF.

The J gene is TRBJ1-1, the V gene TRBV11-3, with D hard to call. The CDR3 consists of 14 residues. Per the germline V gene, CDR1 is SGHNT and CDR2 is YENEEA. With 3 bases removed from V and 1 base from J, the gap between germline ends came to 9 bases. Written as DNA, the CDR3 is TGTGCCAGCAGCTTGGGGTTAAGGAACACTGAAGCTTTCTTT. Protein sequence: CASSLGLRNTEAFF.

This chain links TRBV14 with TRBJ2-5; D may be TRBD2 (6 bases). V was shortened by 8 bases and J by 4 bases, with 20 bases between the two germline ends. This CDR3 is built from 15 residues. In germline, CDR1 is SGHDN, CDR2 FVKESK. For the CDR3, the DNA is TGTGCCAGCTCCATATTCGGGGGAAAGGGAGAGACCCAGTACTTC. Translation: CASSIFGGKGETQYF.

The sample holds a few counts of this clone. The CDR3 nucleotides are TGTGCAAGTCGCTTAGCGCTAGAGGGGAGGGACAGGGGGCGCGGGAACACTGAAGCTTTCTTT. It specifies CASRLALEGRDRGRGNTEAFF. V gene TRBV12-2 combines with J gene TRBJ1-1; the tabulated D call, TRBD1, remains unverified against the DNA. TRBV12-2 is a known pseudogene. There are 21 residues in the CDR3.

This clone was counted only a few times. The chain recombines TRBV7-6 with TRBJ2-7; tentatively, D is TRBD1 or TRBD2 (5 bases each). There are 14 residues in the CDR3. Trimming pared 5 bases from V and 3 bases from J, leaving 14 bases between. CDR1 is SGHVS and CDR2 is FNYEAQ in the germline V gene. Here the CDR3 reads CASSPRAGIYEQYF. CDR3 sequence (DNA): TGTGCCAGCAGCCCCAGGGCCGGGATCTACGAGCAGTACTTC.